The TCR beta chain under discussion was sequenced for a study of early T cells in non-severe SARS-CoV-2 infection. This clonotype was recorded at least ten times. Germline CDR1 SGHVS, CDR2 FQNEAQ. The V end was cut by 2 bases, the J end by 0 bases, with 5 bases between. The CDR3 has 15 residues. TCRdb processed the 5' RACE reads anew with MiXCR; each CDR3 protein has one entry. The repertoire holds approximately 33,000 distinct CDR3 sequences, with 3.9% as singletons. What was sequenced was whole blood. The source is an adult who was a healthcare worker with PCR-confirmed SARS-CoV-2 infection or an uninfected control (not recorded which). This chain links TRBV7-8 with TRBJ2-6; D unresolved. The CDR3 bases are TGTGCCAGCAGCTTATGGGCCTCTGGGGCCAACGTCCTGACTTTC. Protein sequence: CASSLWASGANVLTF.